One sample yielded the 5 T cell receptor beta chains listed below, sequenced in a study of blood T cells in healthy people across ages. The use of a sample-barcoded 5' primer and a J-beta primer mix characterized a second PCR of about 7 to 12 cycles. TCRdb independently ran MiXCR on the 5' RACE reads; one entry per CDR3 protein. This table has some 790,000 distinct CDR3 sequences, roughly 26% appearing once. The sequenced sample was blood. The receptors shown here come from a woman at least 80 years old in good health.

The chain employs TRBV12-3 or TRBV12-4 and TRBJ1-1, with D possibly being TRBD1 (6 bases). The CDR3 contains 13 residues. The V end was cut by 7 bases, the J end by 8 bases, with 17 bases between. The CDR3 DNA is TGTGCCAGCACCAGGACAGTCCGTGGCGAAGCTTTCTTT. Its translation is CASTRTVRGEAFF.

This clonotype has ten or more counts. The V and J genes are TRBV5-1 and TRBJ2-1, with 7 bases that match TRBD2. The CDR3 is 15 amino acids. J was trimmed by 4 bases and V by 0 bases; bases with no gene match: 4. The germline V gene encodes CDR1 SGHRS and CDR2 YFSETQ. The CDR3 sequence: CASSLEAGTYNEQFF. The CDR3 DNA reads TGCGCCAGCAGCTTGGAAGCGGGGACTTACAATGAGCAGTTCTTC.

V usage is TRBV12-3 or TRBV12-4 and J usage is TRBJ1-1; no clear D. V was pared by 4 bases and J by 0 bases, with 9 bases between. This CDR3 spans 14 amino acids. This chain's CDR3 is CASSSAHLNTEAFF. The CDR3 nucleotides read TGTGCCAGCAGTTCGGCGCACCTGAACACTGAAGCTTTCTTT.

This clonotype was seen more than once but under ten times. The genes are TRBV5-1 and TRBJ1-1, with 7 bases lining up with TRBD1. J gave up 7 bases and V 4 bases, and 4 bases lay outside the gene matches. Germline V gene sequence: CDR1 SGHRS, CDR2 YFSETQ. This CDR3 has 12 residues. CDR3 nucleotides: TGCGCCAGCAGCCGACAGGGTTATGAAGCTTTCTTT. It encodes CASSRQGYEAFF.

This clonotype was seen at least ten times. The chain has TRBV13 and TRBJ2-3, with D possibly matching TRBD1 (5 bases). This CDR3 region has 14 residues. Germline-derived CDR1 and CDR2 are PRHDT and FYEKMQ (reference sequence). Trimming stripped 4 bases from V and 3 bases from J, with 11 bases between. In nucleotides, the CDR3 is TGTGCCAGCAGCTCGTGGGGCCGTACAGATACGCAGTATTTT. Protein sequence: CASSSWGRTDTQYF.